These 13 T cell receptor beta chains share one sample of origin, sequenced in a study of glioma-infiltrating T cells. The iRepertoire nested amplicon-rescue multiplex PCR amplified TCR alpha and beta CDR3s from RNA. TCRdb reprocessed the multiplex PCR reads via MiXCR and lists one record per CDR3 protein. The sample holds approximately 90,000 distinct CDR3 sequences, about a quarter seen once. Sequences were obtained from glioma tissue, nonneoplastic brain tissue, or PBMCs (not recorded which). The origin of the receptors is a human donor with low-grade glioma or glioblastoma, undergoing nonglioma brain surgery, or in good health (not recorded which).

This chain joins TRBV29-1 and TRBJ2-1, with D uncertain. The CDR3 runs to 12 residues. V lost 7 bases to trimming and J lost 0 bases, with 7 bases between them. Germline loops: CDR1 SQVTM, CDR2 ANQGSEA. This CDR3 is CSAMTSYNEQFF. In DNA, the CDR3 is TGCAGCGCTATGACCTCCTACAATGAGCAGTTCTTC.

This clonotype appeared many times. The rearrangement joins TRBV20-1 to TRBJ2-7; D possibly corresponds to TRBD2 (6 bases). Germline values: CDR1 DFQATT, CDR2 SNEGSKA (reference sequence). Trimming stripped 7 bases from V and 6 bases from J, with 16 bases between. The CDR3 sequence is 12 residues long. The CDR3 coding sequence is TGCAGTGGGGGGGTGGTCACTCGCGAGCAGTACTTC. The encoded protein is CSGGVVTREQYF.

This clonotype has a count of ten or more. The genes are TRBV2 and TRBJ1-5; D remains unclear. V was cut by 1 base and J by 2 bases, with 9 bases left in between. Germline V gives CDR1 SNHLY, CDR2 FYNNEI. The CDR3 extends over 15 amino acids. CDR3 sequence reads: CASSEGGLGNQPQHF. In DNA form, the CDR3 reads TGTGCCAGCAGTGAAGGTGGGCTGGGCAATCAGCCCCAGCATTTT.

The rearrangement links TRBV10-2 to TRBJ2-7, with D unclear. Germline V CDR1 and CDR2: WSHSY, SAAADI. The V and J ends lost 3 bases and 6 bases respectively, with 15 bases between them. There are 14 residues in the CDR3. The CDR3 is CASSEIALTLEQYF. The CDR3 DNA is TGCGCCAGCAGTGAAATAGCCCTAACCCTCGAGCAGTACTTC.

This clonotype has just one count. Since the CDR3 does not end with the conserved phenylalanine or tryptophan, this likely comes from a read error. The CDR3 loop reads CASSFQTEAFS. Here the CDR3 DNA reads TGTGCCAGCAGTTTCCAAACTGAAGCTTTCTCT. The chain couples TRBV28 to TRBJ1-1; D gene unclear. Germline CDR1 MDHEN, CDR2 SYDVKM. V was clipped by 3 bases and J by 5 bases, with 4 bases between them. The CDR3 has 11 amino acids.

This clonotype occurred many times. The V gene is TRBV28, the J gene TRBJ2-5, with a tentative D call TRBD2 (6 bases). This CDR3 has 13 residues. Between the trimmed V and J ends, which lost 6 bases and 2 bases, there was a span of 10 bases. CDR1 and CDR2 (germline): MDHEN, SYDVKM. The CDR3 protein is CASSPGGQETQYF. The DNA for the CDR3 is TGTGCCAGCAGCCCTGGGGGGCAAGAGACCCAGTACTTC.

This chain links TRBV19 with TRBJ2-6; the D is unclear. The V gene lost 4 bases and the J gene lost 0 bases, with 13 bases spanning the gap. Germline lookup yields CDR1 LNHDA and CDR2 SQIVND (reference sequence). The CDR3 extends over 17 amino acids. CDR3 DNA sequence: TGTGCCAGTAGTAGGGCAGCTTTAGACTCTGGGGCCAACGTCCTGACTTTC. Translation: CASSRAALDSGANVLTF.

This clonotype has just a few counts. The gene calls are TRBV19 and TRBJ2-6; no definite D call. There are 16 residues in the CDR3. V gave up 5 bases and J gave up 8 bases, with 19 bases separating them. The germline CDR1 and CDR2 sequences are LNHDA and SQIVND (reference sequence). CDR3 sequence reads: CASSHGSSGVTNVLTF. The CDR3 coding sequence is TGTGCCAGTAGTCATGGAAGCTCTGGGGTGACCAACGTCCTGACTTTC.

In this sample, this clonotype is medium-sized. The rearrangement uses TRBV20-1 and TRBJ1-2; 8 bases line up with TRBD1. The CDR3 runs to 13 residues. Germline CDR1 reads DFQATT; CDR2 reads SNEGSKA (reference sequence). Trimming removed 4 bases from V and 8 bases from J; junction bases left unmatched: 9. Here the CDR3 reads CSAIRQGSTGYTF. As DNA, the CDR3 is TGCAGTGCTATACGACAGGGGTCAACGGGCTACACCTTC.

This clonotype was seen at least ten times. The chain joins TRBV27 to TRBJ1-2; D is perhaps TRBD1 (6 bases). V gave up 0 bases and J gave up 8 bases, with 10 bases separating them. The CDR3 runs to 13 residues. CDR1 is MNHEY, CDR2 SMNVEV, per germline (reference sequence). In nucleotides, the CDR3 is TGTGCCAGCAGTTTATCGGGGGGGCGCGGCTACACCTTC. Encoded protein: CASSLSGGRGYTF.

The chain is built from TRBV12-3 or TRBV12-4 and TRBJ1-5; D may be TRBD1 (6 bases). The CDR3 consists of 14 residues. Trimming took 6 bases from V and 6 from J, leaving 15 bases between them. Written as DNA, the CDR3 is TGTGCCAGCAGCCTTTTGGGGGGCAGTCAGCCCCAGCATTTT. Its protein is CASSLLGGSQPQHF.

In its sample, this clonotype is medium-sized. The chain carries TRBV27 and TRBJ1-5; tentatively, D is TRBD1 (5 bases). The CDR3 totals 15 residues. Germline CDR1 MNHEY, CDR2 SMNVEV (reference sequence). V dropped 6 bases and J dropped 5 bases, with 17 bases sitting between them. The CDR3 DNA reads TGTGCCAGCAGGCCGGCAACAGGCAGAGATCAGCCCCAGCATTTT. Its protein product is CASRPATGRDQPQHF.

V gene TRBV12-5 combines with J gene TRBJ2-7; D call uncertain. Trimming took off 7 bases at V and 0 bases at J, with 10 bases between the two ends. The CDR3 contains 13 residues. Germline-derived CDR1 and CDR2 are LGHNT and FRNRAP. The CDR3 DNA reads TGTGCTAGTGTGGGTCCAAGCTCCTACGAGCAGTACTTC. Translation gives CASVGPSSYEQYF.